Listed below are T cell receptor beta chains from one sample, sequenced in a study of vaccination and CD4 T cells after COVID-19. TCRdb re-called the PCR reads with MiXCR, one entry per CDR3 protein. Counted here are some 5,400 distinct CDR3 sequences, about 46% occurring once; the ten biggest clones make up around 27%. Antigens of these TCRs are unknown. The sample was CD4+ T cells from blood, cultured in vitro. Source of these receptors: a human donor who had recovered from COVID-19. CDR3s include the opening cysteine and the closing phenylalanine or tryptophan. A D gene is named only where the DNA matches it firmly. Clone size is stated in some rows and not others, as once, few, many or a class when expanded.

j_gene: TRBJ1-5
abundance: NA
v_gene: TRBV5-8
d_gene: NA
CDR3nt: TGTGCCAGCAGCTTGGGGGACACCATTGATCAGCCCCAGCATTTT
CDR3aa: CASSLGDTIDQPQHF

j_gene: TRBJ2-5
abundance: NA
v_gene: TRBV4-1
d_gene: TRBD1
CDR3nt: TGCGCCAGCAGCCAAGACGGGGACAGGGCCCAAGAGACCCAGTACTTC
CDR3aa: CASSQDGDRAQETQYF

j_gene: TRBJ1-2
abundance: few
v_gene: TRBV7-9
d_gene: NA
CDR3nt: TGTGCCAGCAGCTTAGCAACTGTCTATGGCTACACCTTC
CDR3aa: CASSLATVYGYTF

j_gene: TRBJ1-2
abundance: NA
v_gene: TRBV20-1
d_gene: NA
CDR3nt: TGCAGTGCTGGAGACCGGGGGATTAACTATGGCTACACCTTC
CDR3aa: CSAGDRGINYGYTF

j_gene: TRBJ1-6
abundance: NA
v_gene: TRBV20-1
d_gene: TRBD1
CDR3nt: TGCAGTGCTAAAGCTCCGGGACAGGGTCGGGGTTCACCCCTCCACTTT
CDR3aa: CSAKAPGQGRGSPLHF

j_gene: TRBJ1-1
abundance: few
v_gene: TRBV7-3
d_gene: TRBD1
CDR3nt: TGTGCCAGCAGCCTGGGACAGGGGTTGGGCACTGAAGCTTTCTTT
CDR3aa: CASSLGQGLGTEAFF

j_gene: TRBJ2-7
abundance: NA
v_gene: TRBV25-1
d_gene: NA
CDR3nt: TGTGCCAGCAGTGAATTGGGCGCGCAGTACTTC
CDR3aa: CASSELGAQYF

j_gene: TRBJ1-5
abundance: few
v_gene: TRBV6-1
d_gene: NA
CDR3nt: TGTGCCAGCAGCCCAGGGGACGGCAATCAGCCCCAGCATTTT
CDR3aa: CASSPGDGNQPQHF

j_gene: TRBJ1-2
abundance: NA
v_gene: TRBV20-1
d_gene: NA
CDR3nt: TGCAGTGCTAGAGGGTGGTCCGGGGGTAACTATGGCTACACCTTC
CDR3aa: CSARGWSGGNYGYTF

j_gene: TRBJ2-5
abundance: NA
v_gene: TRBV7-7
d_gene: NA
CDR3nt: TGTGCTAGCAGCTTAGCAATAACTAATGTGGAGACCCAGTACTTC
CDR3aa: CASSLAITNVETQYF

j_gene: TRBJ2-3
abundance: NA
v_gene: TRBV7-2
d_gene: NA
CDR3nt: TGTGCCAGCAGCTCCACTTCGGTCCTCCCAGATACGCAGTATTTT
CDR3aa: CASSSTSVLPDTQYF

j_gene: TRBJ1-5
abundance: NA
v_gene: TRBV19
d_gene: TRBD1
CDR3nt: TGTGCCAGTATTAGGACAGGGGGATTTCAGCCCCAGCATTTT
CDR3aa: CASIRTGGFQPQHF

j_gene: TRBJ2-7
abundance: NA
v_gene: TRBV19
d_gene: NA
CDR3nt: TGTGCCAGTAGTAGTATGCTGGGAGCGTACGAGCAGTACTTC
CDR3aa: CASSSMLGAYEQYF

j_gene: TRBJ1-2
abundance: NA
v_gene: TRBV25-1
d_gene: NA
CDR3nt: TGTGCCAGCAGTGACTCCTCGGGGGGCGCGTATGGCTACACCTTC
CDR3aa: CASSDSSGGAYGYTF

j_gene: TRBJ2-5
abundance: NA
v_gene: TRBV6-5
d_gene: TRBD2
CDR3nt: TGTGCCAGCAGTTTCCCTAGCGGGGGGGCCCAAGAGACCCAGTACTTC
CDR3aa: CASSFPSGGAQETQYF

j_gene: TRBJ2-7
abundance: NA
v_gene: TRBV2
d_gene: NA
CDR3nt: TGTGCCAGCAGCCTTGGACCGGCCTACGAGCAGTACTTC
CDR3aa: CASSLGPAYEQYF

j_gene: TRBJ2-7
abundance: few
v_gene: TRBV7-9
d_gene: NA
CDR3nt: TGTGCCAGCAGCTCCCCGGCCGACGGTATCCACGAGCAGTACTTC
CDR3aa: CASSSPADGIHEQYF

j_gene: TRBJ2-3
abundance: once
v_gene: TRBV5-1
d_gene: NA
CDR3nt: TGCGCCAGCAGCCTTGTGACAGCAGATACGCAGTATTTT
CDR3aa: CASSLVTADTQYF

j_gene: TRBJ1-5
abundance: NA
v_gene: TRBV9
d_gene: NA
CDR3nt: TGTGCCAGCAGCGTAGAGGGGGGCGGTCAGCCCCAGCATTTT
CDR3aa: CASSVEGGGQPQHF

j_gene: TRBJ2-7
abundance: few
v_gene: TRBV7-2
d_gene: TRBD2
CDR3nt: TGTGCCAGCAGCTTACGGGGGGGATACGAGCAGTACTTC
CDR3aa: CASSLRGGYEQYF

j_gene: TRBJ1-1
abundance: once
v_gene: TRBV7-3
d_gene: NA
CDR3nt: TGTGCCAGCAGCTTAGACAGTAACACTGAAGCTTTCTTT
CDR3aa: CASSLDSNTEAFF

j_gene: TRBJ1-2
abundance: few
v_gene: TRBV6-5
d_gene: NA
CDR3nt: TGTGCCAGCAGTTACGAGGCATACTCGAACTATGGCTACACCTTC
CDR3aa: CASSYEAYSNYGYTF

j_gene: TRBJ1-2
abundance: few
v_gene: TRBV6-4
d_gene: NA
CDR3nt: TGTGCCAGCAGTGACTCGGGCGGATATGGCTACACCTTC
CDR3aa: CASSDSGGYGYTF

j_gene: TRBJ2-7
abundance: NA
v_gene: TRBV20-1
d_gene: TRBD2
CDR3nt: TGCAGTGCCTCTAGCGGGAGTGGGACCTACGAGCAGTACTTC
CDR3aa: CSASSGSGTYEQYF

j_gene: TRBJ1-5
abundance: NA
v_gene: TRBV2
d_gene: NA
CDR3nt: TGTGCCAGCAGTAAATCGGGACGGGAGCCCCAGCATTTT
CDR3aa: CASSKSGREPQHF

j_gene: TRBJ2-7
abundance: few
v_gene: TRBV11-3
d_gene: TRBD2
CDR3nt: TGTGCCAGCAGCTTGGCTAGCGGGAGGGACGAGCAGTACTTC
CDR3aa: CASSLASGRDEQYF

j_gene: TRBJ1-1
abundance: NA
v_gene: TRBV7-2
d_gene: NA
CDR3nt: TGTGCCAGCAGCTTAGCCGGTATAAACACTGAAGCTTTCTTT
CDR3aa: CASSLAGINTEAFF

j_gene: TRBJ2-1
abundance: NA
v_gene: TRBV7-9
d_gene: NA
CDR3nt: TGTGCCAGCAGCTTAAGGGGGGGGGACGTCCAAAATGAGCAGTTCTTC
CDR3aa: CASSLRGGDVQNEQFF

j_gene: TRBJ2-7
abundance: few
v_gene: TRBV20-1
d_gene: TRBD2
CDR3nt: TGCAGTGCTAGAGAGGCTAGCGGGGGAGCCACCTACGAGCAGTACTTC
CDR3aa: CSAREASGGATYEQYF

j_gene: TRBJ2-7
abundance: NA
v_gene: TRBV6-5
d_gene: TRBD2
CDR3nt: TGTGCCAGCAGTTCTAGGGCGCCTAGCGGGGAAGGGGTCGAGCAGTACTTC
CDR3aa: CASSSRAPSGEGVEQYF

j_gene: TRBJ1-1
abundance: NA
v_gene: TRBV7-9
d_gene: NA
CDR3nt: TGTGCCAGCAGCCCATACGGGGGCGGCCACCCTGAAGCTTTCTTT
CDR3aa: CASSPYGGGHPEAFF

j_gene: TRBJ1-4
abundance: NA
v_gene: TRBV20-1
d_gene: NA
CDR3nt: TGCAGTGCTAGAGATGGGGCCACCTCTCTCGAAAAACTGTTTTTT
CDR3aa: CSARDGATSLEKLFF

j_gene: TRBJ2-3
abundance: NA
v_gene: TRBV5-1
d_gene: TRBD1
CDR3nt: TGCGCCAGTACGATGGGACAGCTTACAGATACGCAGTATTTT
CDR3aa: CASTMGQLTDTQYF

j_gene: TRBJ1-2
abundance: NA
v_gene: TRBV20-1
d_gene: NA
CDR3nt: TGCAGTGCTAGAGTAGGAGATTATGGCTACACCTTC
CDR3aa: CSARVGDYGYTF

j_gene: TRBJ2-3
abundance: NA
v_gene: TRBV20-1
d_gene: TRBD2
CDR3nt: TGCAGTGCTAGAGCCCGGACTAGCGGGGAAACAGATACGCAGTATTTT
CDR3aa: CSARARTSGETDTQYF

j_gene: TRBJ2-7
abundance: NA
v_gene: TRBV2
d_gene: TRBD1
CDR3nt: TGTGCCAGCAGTGAGGGTGACAGGGGAGGCACCTACGAGCAGTACTTC
CDR3aa: CASSEGDRGGTYEQYF

j_gene: TRBJ1-1
abundance: NA
v_gene: TRBV7-7
d_gene: NA
CDR3nt: TGTGCTAGCAGCTTGGACAGGAACACTGAAGCTTTCTTT
CDR3aa: CASSLDRNTEAFF

j_gene: TRBJ2-3
abundance: NA
v_gene: TRBV20-1
d_gene: NA
CDR3nt: TGCAGTGCTAGTCGCACAGATACGCAGTATTTT
CDR3aa: CSASRTDTQYF

j_gene: TRBJ1-1
abundance: NA
v_gene: TRBV11-2
d_gene: NA
CDR3nt: TGTGCCAGCAGCTTCGGGGAGGGGACTGAAGCTTTCTTT
CDR3aa: CASSFGEGTEAFF

j_gene: TRBJ1-6
abundance: few
v_gene: TRBV6-1
d_gene: NA
CDR3nt: TGTGCCAGCAGTGAATTGGGTTTCGGGAATTCACCCCTCCACTTT
CDR3aa: CASSELGFGNSPLHF

j_gene: TRBJ1-2
abundance: NA
v_gene: TRBV19
d_gene: NA
CDR3nt: TGTGCCAGTAGTATTAGGAGGGGTGGGGCTGGCTACACCTTC
CDR3aa: CASSIRRGGAGYTF